This T cell receptor beta chain was sequenced during a study of yellow fever vaccine responses in identical twins. This CDR3 spans 14 amino acids. Trimming at V came to 5 bases and at J to 3 bases, leaving 6 bases not matched to a gene. Germline CDR1 reads PRHDT; CDR2 reads FYEKMQ (reference sequence). TCRdb processed the RT-PCR reads anew with MiXCR; each CDR3 protein has one entry. The table shows 35,000 or so distinct CDR3 sequences, with more than 50% occurring only once. V usage is TRBV13 and J usage is TRBJ2-7, with TRBD2 matching 8 bases. The TCR originated in a woman aged 18-29 years who received the yellow fever vaccine. Sample: T cells from blood (PBMCs), unsorted or a sorted subset (not recorded which), taken before or after yellow fever vaccination (not recorded which). The CDR3 coding sequence is TGTGCCAGCAGCGGCGGGCTAGCGGGCTACGAGCAGTACTTC. Translating it yields CASSGGLAGYEQYF.